The 29 T cell receptor beta chains presented below share a single source sample, sequenced in a study of blood T cells in healthy people across ages. A sample-barcoded 5' primer and a J-beta primer mix were used in a second PCR of about 6 to 12 cycles. TCRdb used MiXCR to reprocess the 5' RACE reads, holding one entry per CDR3 protein. The table has hundreds of thousands of distinct CDR3 sequences, roughly a quarter seen once; the top ten hold approximately 3.6%. Another study also made use of these data, one on T cells of mothers and their children.

Sequenced sample: blood. The receptors come from a boy aged 2 to 10 in good health.

This clonotype came up a few times. The chain carries TRBV13 and TRBJ1-2, with 11 positions matching TRBD1. Losses at the gene ends were 2 bases for V and 2 bases for J; bases not matched to a gene: 7. In germline, CDR1 is PRHDT, CDR2 FYEKMQ (reference sequence). The length of the CDR3 is 17 residues. The CDR3 DNA follows: TGTGCCAGCAGCTTACGACGGACAGGGGGCTGGAACTATGGCTACACCTTC. Its protein is CASSLRRTGGWNYGYTF.

This sequence joins TRBV25-1 and TRBJ2-7; D might be TRBD2 (6 bases). Trimming removed 2 bases from V and 4 bases from J, with 12 bases in between. Germline V gene lookup returns CDR1 MGHDK and CDR2 SYGVNS. This CDR3 is 14 amino acids long. The DNA of the CDR3 is TGTGCCAGCAGTGAAGCTGTGACTAGTTACGAGCAGTACTTC. This sequence encodes CASSEAVTSYEQYF.

This clonotype has a handful of counts. The rearrangement joins TRBV10-3 to TRBJ2-7, with TRBD2 matching 10 bases. This CDR3 has 16 residues. The germline CDR1 and CDR2 sequences are ENHRY and SYGVKD. The J segment lost 4 bases and the V segment lost 3 bases, leaving 9 bases of the junction unmatched. The DNA for the CDR3 is TGTGCCATCAGTGAAGGGACTAGCGTGGGTGATTACGAGCAGTACTTC. This codes for CAISEGTSVGDYEQYF.

This clonotype has a single count. The chain couples TRBV5-1 to TRBJ2-1, with 8 bases fitting TRBD2. CDR1 and CDR2 from the germline V gene are SGHRS and YFSETQ. Losses at the gene ends were 1 base for V and 5 bases for J; bases not matched to a gene: 11. This CDR3 is 17 amino acids long. The CDR3 reads CASSLWAGGGSHNEQFF. The CDR3 region has the DNA TGCGCCAGCAGCTTGTGGGCTGGCGGGGGGTCCCACAATGAGCAGTTCTTC.

The chain couples TRBV11-2 to TRBJ2-1; 10 bases agree with TRBD2. V lost 5 bases, J lost 6 bases, and 10 bases stayed unmatched. The CDR3 extends over 16 amino acids. Germline V gene data show CDR1 as SGHAT and CDR2 as FQNNGV. CDR3 in DNA: TGTGCCAGCAGCGGTACCTATAGCGGGGGGACCAATGAGCAGTTCTTC. Translating it yields CASSGTYSGGTNEQFF. The full variable domain, in which reference TRBV11-2 and TRBJ2-1 provide the parts outside the CDR3, is EAGVAQSPRYKIIEKRQSVAFWCNPISGHATLYWYQQILGQGPKLLIQFQNNGVVDDSQLPKDRFSAERLKGVDSTLKIQPAKLEDSAVYLCASSGTYSGGTNEQFFGPGTRLTVL.

There are a few counts of this clonotype. The chain combines TRBV5-1 with TRBJ2-2; 10 nucleotides match TRBD2. Germline trimming cut 0 bases from V and 10 bases from J; bases unmatched to any gene: 3. The germline V gene has CDR1 SGHRS and CDR2 YFSETQ. CDR3 length: 14 amino acids. The chain's CDR3 is CASSLELAGLELFF. DNA of the CDR3: TGCGCCAGCAGCTTGGAACTAGCGGGGCTGGAGCTGTTTTTT.

This clonotype was counted a few times. The chain combines TRBV24-1 with TRBJ2-5, with 7 bases identical to TRBD2. The CDR3 has 14 residues. Trimming at V came to 4 bases and at J to 4 bases, leaving 5 bases not matched to a gene. Germline V gene sequence: CDR1 KGHDR, CDR2 SFDVKD. The CDR3 region has the DNA TGTGCCACCAGTGACCGGACTAGATCAGAGACCCAGTACTTC. It is translated as CATSDRTRSETQYF.

The chain has TRBV11-2 and TRBJ2-5, with D possibly being TRBD2 (6 bases). Trimming left V 5 bases short and J 0 bases short, with 10 bases between. Germline loops: CDR1 SGHAT, CDR2 FQNNGV. There are 14 residues in the CDR3. This CDR3 reads CASSTTSYQETQYF. CDR3 in DNA: TGTGCCAGCAGCACCACTAGCTACCAAGAGACCCAGTACTTC.

The J gene is TRBJ2-3, the V gene TRBV29-1; either TRBD1 or TRBD2 may supply D (5 bases each). CDR1 SQVTM and CDR2 ANQGSEA come from the germline V gene. V was pared by 7 bases and J by 3 bases, with 14 bases between. This CDR3 has 13 amino acids. CDR3 residues: CSALPGLTDTQYF. As DNA, the CDR3 is TGCAGCGCCCTTCCGGGGCTGACAGATACGCAGTATTTT.

The chain carries TRBV25-1 and TRBJ1-2; a possible D gene is TRBD1 (5 bases). The CDR3 contains 16 residues. CDR1 is MGHDK, CDR2 SYGVNS, per germline. Between the trimmed V and J ends, which lost 1 base and 4 bases, there was a span of 16 bases. The CDR3 DNA is TGTGCCAGCAGTGAATCCCCGCAGGGAGGGATCTATGGCTACACCTTC. It yields the protein CASSESPQGGIYGYTF.

The CDR3 sequence is CAWTFPGTYYEQYF. Written as DNA, the CDR3 is TGTGCCTGGACTTTCCCGGGGACGTATTACGAGCAGTACTTC. V gene TRBV30 combines with J gene TRBJ2-7; D is perhaps TRBD1 or TRBD2 (5 bases each). This CDR3 has 14 amino acids. V dropped 4 bases and J dropped 4 bases, with 17 bases sitting between them. In germline, CDR1 is GTSNPN, CDR2 SVGIG (reference sequence).

The chain employs TRBV6-6 and TRBJ1-2; maybe TRBD1 (6 bases). This CDR3 spans 16 amino acids. CDR1 and CDR2 (germline): MNHNY, SVGAGI (reference sequence). V lost 2 bases, J lost 3 bases, and 16 bases lay in between. In nucleotides, the CDR3 is TGTGCCAGCAGTTACACGAAGGCGGGGGGCGACTATGGCTACACCTTC. It encodes CASSYTKAGGDYGYTF.

The chain links TRBV7-2 to TRBJ1-2; maybe TRBD1 (5 bases). The CDR3 is 14 amino acids. Germline CDR1 reads SGHTA; CDR2 reads FQGNSA. Trimming left V 5 bases short and J 3 bases short, with 13 bases between. The CDR3 sequence is CASSTRTTDYGYTF. The CDR3 nucleotides are TGTGCCAGCAGCACCCGGACAACGGACTATGGCTACACCTTC.

This clonotype was picked up a small number of times. The rearrangement links TRBV2 to TRBJ2-2, with TRBD2 as a possible D gene (7 bases). CDR3 length: 15 residues. Germline V gene data show CDR1 as SNHLY and CDR2 as FYNNEI. Trimming removed 7 bases from V and 5 bases from J, with 17 bases in between. The CDR3: CASIGSGGGTGELFF. As DNA, the CDR3 is TGTGCCAGCATCGGTTCGGGGGGCGGGACCGGGGAGCTGTTTTTT.

The V call is TRBV15, the J call TRBJ2-5; no reliable D call. The length of the CDR3 is 15 residues. The ends were cut back, 1 base at V and 2 bases at J, with 11 bases in the middle. Germline-derived CDR1 and CDR2 are LNHNV and YYDKDF (reference sequence). The CDR3 spells CATSRGLSGQETQYF. Written as DNA, the CDR3 is TGTGCCACCAGCAGAGGGTTGAGTGGGCAAGAGACCCAGTACTTC.

There are a few counts of this clonotype. The genes are TRBV12-3 or TRBV12-4 and TRBJ2-3; D may be TRBD1 (6 bases). CDR3 length: 16 residues. V shed 5 bases and J shed 0 bases, with 15 bases lying between them. The CDR3 is CASSDDRLPSTDTQYF. The CDR3 DNA is TGTGCCAGCAGTGACGACAGGCTCCCGAGCACAGATACGCAGTATTTT.

In this sample, this clonotype turned up many times. The gene calls are TRBV9 and TRBJ1-4; the D is unclear. CDR1 SGDLS and CDR2 YYNGEE come from the germline V gene. The CDR3 is 14 amino acids. Deletions cut 0 bases from V and 12 bases from J, with 15 bases between. The CDR3 nucleotides read TGTGCCAGCAGCGTAGGGGCCAGTCGGAGAGAACTGTTTTTT. Translated: CASSVGASRRELFF. Based on the CDR3 plus reference TRBV9 and TRBJ1-4, the full variable domain is DSGVTQTPKHLITATGQRVTLRCSPRSGDLSVYWYQQSLDQGLQFLIQYYNGEERAKGNILERFSAQQFPDLHSELNLSSLELGDSALYFCASSVGASRRELFFGSGTQLSVL.

This clonotype came up a few times. One junction end disagrees with the germline gene, perhaps due to a read error. The chain uses TRBV18 and TRBJ1-2; TRBD1 agrees at 7 bases. There are 13 residues in the CDR3. In germline, CDR1 is KGHSH, CDR2 LQKENI. CDR3: CASSRTGSYDYTF. The CDR3 coding sequence is TGTGCCAGCTCACGGACAGGCTCCTATGACTACACCTTC.

This clonotype was observed a few times. This chain connects TRBV10-3 to TRBJ2-1; 7 bases are a match to TRBD2. TRBJ2-7 matches the DNA end more closely, so the J call is doubtful. The CDR3 runs to 13 residues. In germline, CDR1 is ENHRY, CDR2 SYGVKD. CDR3 protein: CAIGAGVVYEQYF. The CDR3 DNA reads as TGTGCCATCGGTGCGGGAGTAGTTTACGAGCAGTACTTC.

This chain uses TRBV19 with TRBJ2-1; D may be TRBD2 (6 bases). V lost 6 bases to trimming and J lost 6 bases, with 21 bases between them. The CDR3 is 16 amino acids. From germline, CDR1 is LNHDA and CDR2 SQIVND (reference sequence). The CDR3 here is CASSDRDGGISNEQFF. CDR3 nucleotide sequence: TGTGCCAGTAGCGATAGGGACGGGGGAATTTCCAATGAGCAGTTCTTC.

The chain's CDR3 is CASSLSGTVWGMNTEAFF. CDR3 in DNA: TGTGCCAGCAGTTTAAGTGGCACGGTTTGGGGGATGAACACTGAAGCTTTCTTT. This rearrangement joins TRBV27 to TRBJ1-1; maybe TRBD1 (5 bases). Trimming shortened V by 2 bases and J by 0 bases, and 19 bases separated the two germline ends. There are 18 residues in the CDR3. The germline V gene encodes CDR1 MNHEY and CDR2 SMNVEV (reference sequence).

This clonotype turned up a few times. The V gene is TRBV3-1, the J gene TRBJ1-1; no definite D call. V was pared by 4 bases and J by 1 base, with 13 bases between. The length of the CDR3 is 15 residues. CDR1 is LGHDT, CDR2 YNNKEL, per germline (reference sequence). The CDR3 region is CASSPGGPGNTEAFF. CDR3 DNA sequence: TGTGCCAGCAGCCCAGGAGGTCCTGGGAACACTGAAGCTTTCTTT.

The chain carries TRBV5-1 and TRBJ2-7, with TRBD1 as a possible D gene (6 bases). The DNA matches TRBJ2-1 better at its end, which makes the J call doubtful. Germline V gives CDR1 SGHRS, CDR2 YFSETQ. The CDR3 is 13 amino acids. The CDR3 protein is CASSYTGLNEQFF. The CDR3 nucleotides are TGCGCCAGCAGCTATACAGGGTTAAATGAGCAGTTCTTC.

This clonotype was detected a few times. This chain uses TRBV7-9 with TRBJ1-5; D gene uncertain. This CDR3 has 15 residues. The germline CDR1 and CDR2 sequences are SEHNR and FQNEAQ (reference sequence). The germline V and J ends were trimmed by 4 bases and 0 bases, with 10 bases remaining between them. CDR3 amino acids: CASSSVDGSNQPQHF. The CDR3, as DNA: TGTGCCAGCAGCTCTGTGGACGGTAGCAATCAGCCCCAGCATTTT.

This clonotype was seen a handful of times. The chain links TRBV9 to TRBJ2-1; D might be TRBD2 (6 bases). From germline, CDR1 is SGDLS and CDR2 YYNGEE. Trimming removed 0 bases at V and 7 bases at J, with 11 bases between. This CDR3 region has 14 residues. The DNA for the CDR3 is TGTGCCAGCAGCGTAGGGCTAGCGATGAATGAGCAGTTCTTC. It translates to CASSVGLAMNEQFF.

This chain links TRBV5-1 with TRBJ2-1; TRBD2 agrees at 11 bases. Trimming cost V 0 bases and J 5 bases; bases outside gene matches: 4. Looked up from germline, CDR1 is SGHRS and CDR2 is YFSETQ. The CDR3 has 16 residues. CDR3 in DNA: TGCGCCAGCAGCTTGGGGGCTAGCGGGAGGAACAATGAGCAGTTCTTC. Its protein is CASSLGASGRNNEQFF.

The DNA of the CDR3 is TGCGCCAGCAGCCAAGCACTAGGTCAGGTTGCAGATACGCAGTATTTT. Translated, it gives CASSQALGQVADTQYF. The chain carries TRBV4-3 and TRBJ2-3; D may be TRBD2 (5 bases). CDR1 is LGHNA, CDR2 YSLEER, per germline. There are 16 residues in the CDR3. Trimming removed 1 base at V and 4 bases at J, with 15 bases between.

The rearrangement links TRBV29-1 to TRBJ2-5; TRBD2 matches at 12 bases. Per the germline V gene, CDR1 is SQVTM and CDR2 is ANQGSEA. There are 16 residues in the CDR3. Unmatched junction bases numbered 11, after V lost 4 bases and J lost 5 bases. The CDR3 reads CSVGRLAGGPRETQYF. The CDR3 DNA follows: TGCAGCGTTGGGCGCCTAGCGGGAGGGCCTAGGGAGACCCAGTACTTC.

The chain has TRBV20-1 and TRBJ2-7; 9 bases are shared with TRBD2. V shed 0 bases and J 3 bases; nucleotides not matched to a gene: 6. The CDR3 loop spans 15 amino acids. Germline loops: CDR1 DFQATT, CDR2 SNEGSKA (reference sequence). The CDR3 DNA reads as TGCAGTGCTAGAGAAGCAGTAGCGGGGGACTACGAGCAGTACTTC. Residues: CSAREAVAGDYEQYF.